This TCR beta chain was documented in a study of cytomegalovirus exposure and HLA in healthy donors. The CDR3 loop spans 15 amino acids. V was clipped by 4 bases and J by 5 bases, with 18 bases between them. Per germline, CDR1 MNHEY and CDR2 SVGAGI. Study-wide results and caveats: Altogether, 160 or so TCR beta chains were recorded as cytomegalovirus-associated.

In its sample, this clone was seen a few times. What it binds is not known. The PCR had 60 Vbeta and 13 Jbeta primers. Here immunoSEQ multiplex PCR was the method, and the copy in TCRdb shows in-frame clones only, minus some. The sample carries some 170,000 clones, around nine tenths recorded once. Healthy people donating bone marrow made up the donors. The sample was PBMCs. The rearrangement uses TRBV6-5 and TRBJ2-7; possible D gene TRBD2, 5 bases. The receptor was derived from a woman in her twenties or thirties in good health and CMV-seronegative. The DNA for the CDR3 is TGTGCCAGCAGTTCCTTCGGTCTAGCAGGCCACGAGCAGTACTTC. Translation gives CASSSFGLAGHEQYF.